This TCR beta chain was recovered during a study of cytomegalovirus exposure and HLA in healthy donors. Study-wide findings and caveats: It was reportedly the case that the classifier diagnosed cytomegalovirus status with high specificity and sensitivity.

TCRdb's table, derived via immunoSEQ multiplex PCR, lists solely in-frame clones and lacks some. The table records 220,000 or so clones, roughly 85% of them present only once. CDR3 size: 14 residues. The V gene lost 0 bases and the J gene lost 7 bases, with 10 bases spanning the gap. The germline gives CDR1 MGHRA, CDR2 YSYEKL. About this clone itself: The antigen remains undetermined.

The material sequenced was PBMCs. J is TRBJ1-3 and V is TRBV4-1; D is unresolved. The receptor's source is a woman under 30 in good health and CMV-seronegative. CDR3 sequence reads: CASSQDGPQNTIYF. CDR3 nucleotides: TGCGCCAGCAGCCAAGATGGGCCCCAGAACACCATATATTTT.